The present T cell receptor beta chain was sequenced within a study of blood T cell repertoires in COVID-19. Study background: Sites across the United States, Italy and Spain contributed samples from acute and convalescent COVID-19. T cells, B-cell-depleted T cells, or PBMCs supplied cDNA or gDNA.

This CDR3 spans 12 amino acids. Germline CDR1 reads SGDLS; CDR2 reads YYNGEE. V lost 3 bases to trimming and J lost 5 bases, with 8 bases between them. Source study methods: Estimation of nucleated cell counts was performed using reference gene primer amplification. Measured with immunoSEQ multiplex PCR; TCRdb has only the in-frame clones, and not every one. The DNA gave D and trimming, while V, J and clone size come from that table. The data hold fewer than 80,000 clones, with roughly 78% observed a single time. The chain has TRBV9 and TRBJ2-5; D call uncertain. The source material was peripheral blood. This TCR came from a man aged 60 to 75 with COVID-19, enrolled during active disease. The chain's CDR3 is CASSGNGETQYF. Written as DNA, the CDR3 is TGTGCCAGCAGCGGAAACGGGGAGACCCAGTACTTC.